The TCR beta chain described here comes from a study of control samples from healthy donors and cancer patients. Trimming cost V 3 bases and J 7 bases, with 18 bases left between them. This CDR3 has 16 residues. The germline CDR1 and CDR2 sequences are LNHDA and SQIVND (reference sequence). The repertoire was sequenced with immunoSEQ multiplex PCR; TCRdb's copy has only in-frame clones and lacks some. The table lists approximately 100,000 clones, almost 85% of them singletons. The sample taken for sequencing was blood. The rearrangement links TRBV19 to TRBJ2-2, with D tentatively TRBD2 (7 bases). The clonotype was recovered from a man in his 60s in good health. Here the CDR3 DNA reads TGTGCCAGTAGTATTGAGGGGGGGGATAGGAACGGGGAGCTGTTTTTT. This sequence encodes CASSIEGGDRNGELFF.